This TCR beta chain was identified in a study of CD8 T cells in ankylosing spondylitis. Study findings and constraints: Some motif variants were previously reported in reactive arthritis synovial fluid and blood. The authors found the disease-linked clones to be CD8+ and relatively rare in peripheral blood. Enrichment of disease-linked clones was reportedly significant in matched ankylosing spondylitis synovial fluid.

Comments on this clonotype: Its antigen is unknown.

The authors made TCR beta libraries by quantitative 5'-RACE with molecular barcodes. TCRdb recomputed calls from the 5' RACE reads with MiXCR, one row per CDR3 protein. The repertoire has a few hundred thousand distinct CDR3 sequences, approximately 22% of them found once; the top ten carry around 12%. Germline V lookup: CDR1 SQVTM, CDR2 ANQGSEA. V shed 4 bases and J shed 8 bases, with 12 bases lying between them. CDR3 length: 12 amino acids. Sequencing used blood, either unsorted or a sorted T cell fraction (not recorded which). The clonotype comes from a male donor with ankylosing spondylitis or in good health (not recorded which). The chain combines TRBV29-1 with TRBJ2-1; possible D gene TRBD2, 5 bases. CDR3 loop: CSVVARGHEQFF. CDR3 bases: TGCAGCGTTGTAGCCCGAGGGCATGAGCAGTTCTTC.